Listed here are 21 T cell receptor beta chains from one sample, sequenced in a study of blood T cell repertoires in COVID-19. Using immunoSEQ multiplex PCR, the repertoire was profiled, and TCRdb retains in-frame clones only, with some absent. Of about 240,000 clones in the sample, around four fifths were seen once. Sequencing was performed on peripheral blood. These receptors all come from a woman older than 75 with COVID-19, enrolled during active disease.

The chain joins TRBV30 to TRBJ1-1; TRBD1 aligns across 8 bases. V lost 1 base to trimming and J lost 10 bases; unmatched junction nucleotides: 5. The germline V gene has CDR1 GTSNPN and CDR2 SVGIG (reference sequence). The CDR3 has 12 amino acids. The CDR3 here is CAWSGDTGGAFF. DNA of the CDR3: TGTGCCTGGAGTGGAGATACAGGGGGAGCTTTCTTT.

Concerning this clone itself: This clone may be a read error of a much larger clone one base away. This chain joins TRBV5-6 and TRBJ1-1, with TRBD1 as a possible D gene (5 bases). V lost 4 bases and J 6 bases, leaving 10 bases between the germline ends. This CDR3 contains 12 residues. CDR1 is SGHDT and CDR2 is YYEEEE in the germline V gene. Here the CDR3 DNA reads TGTGCCAGCAGCCCCGGGGGGGCTGAAGCTTTCTTT. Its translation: CASSPGGAEAFF.

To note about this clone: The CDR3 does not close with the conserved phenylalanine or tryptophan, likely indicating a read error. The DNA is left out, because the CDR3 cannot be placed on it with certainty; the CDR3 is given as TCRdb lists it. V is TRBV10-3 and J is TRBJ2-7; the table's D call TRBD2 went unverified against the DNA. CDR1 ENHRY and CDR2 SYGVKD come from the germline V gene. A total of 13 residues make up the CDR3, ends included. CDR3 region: CAIRTEVKREGIP.

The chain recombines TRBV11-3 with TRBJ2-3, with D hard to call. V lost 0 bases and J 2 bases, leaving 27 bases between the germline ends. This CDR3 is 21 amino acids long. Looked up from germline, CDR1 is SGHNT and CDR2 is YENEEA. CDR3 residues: CASSLERSPLYRSTNTDTQYF. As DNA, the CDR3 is TGTGCCAGCAGCTTAGAAAGATCCCCCCTCTATAGGAGTACGAACACAGATACGCAGTATTTT.

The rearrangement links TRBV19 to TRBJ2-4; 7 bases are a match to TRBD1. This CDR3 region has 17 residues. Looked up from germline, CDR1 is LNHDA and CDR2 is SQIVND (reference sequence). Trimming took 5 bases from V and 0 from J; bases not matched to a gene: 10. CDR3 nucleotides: TGTGCCAGTAGTGGAAGGACAGGATCGGTAGCCAAAAACATTCAGTACTTC. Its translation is CASSGRTGSVAKNIQYF. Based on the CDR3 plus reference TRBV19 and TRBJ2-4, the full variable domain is DGGITQSPKYLFRKEGQNVTLSCEQNLNHDAMYWYRQDPGQGLRLIYYSQIVNDFQKGDIAEGYSVSREKKESFPLTVTSAQKNPTAFYLCASSGRTGSVAKNIQYFGAGTRLSVL.

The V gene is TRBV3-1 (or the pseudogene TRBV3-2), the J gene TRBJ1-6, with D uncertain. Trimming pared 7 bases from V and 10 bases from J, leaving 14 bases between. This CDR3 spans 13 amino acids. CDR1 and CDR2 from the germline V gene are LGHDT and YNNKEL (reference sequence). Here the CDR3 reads CASTRNSKSPLHF. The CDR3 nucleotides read TGTGCCAGCACCCGGAATAGCAAATCACCCCTCCACTTT.

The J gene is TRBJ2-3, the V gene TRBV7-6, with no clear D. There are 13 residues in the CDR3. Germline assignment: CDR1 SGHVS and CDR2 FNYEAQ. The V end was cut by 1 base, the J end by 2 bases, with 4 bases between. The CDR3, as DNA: TGTGCCAGCAGCTTAGAGCCCACAGATACGCAGTATTTT. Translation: CASSLEPTDTQYF.

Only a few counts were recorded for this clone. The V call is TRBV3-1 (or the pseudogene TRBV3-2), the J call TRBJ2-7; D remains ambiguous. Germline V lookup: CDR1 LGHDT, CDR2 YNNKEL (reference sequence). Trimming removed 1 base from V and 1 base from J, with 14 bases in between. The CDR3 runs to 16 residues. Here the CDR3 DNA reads TGTGCCAGCAGCCAAGCGGTCCGTTACCAATCCTACGAGCAGTACTTC. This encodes CASSQAVRYQSYEQYF.

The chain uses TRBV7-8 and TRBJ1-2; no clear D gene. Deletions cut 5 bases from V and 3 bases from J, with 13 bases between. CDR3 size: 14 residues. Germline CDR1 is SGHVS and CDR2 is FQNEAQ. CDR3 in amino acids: CASSRDRGYYGYTF. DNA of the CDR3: TGTGCCAGCAGCCGAGACCGAGGATACTATGGCTACACCTTC.

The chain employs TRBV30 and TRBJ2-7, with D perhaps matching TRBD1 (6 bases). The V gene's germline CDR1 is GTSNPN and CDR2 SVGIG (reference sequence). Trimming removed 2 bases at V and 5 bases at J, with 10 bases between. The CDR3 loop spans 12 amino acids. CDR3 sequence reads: CAWSRQVNEQYF. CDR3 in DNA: TGTGCCTGGAGTAGACAGGTCAACGAGCAGTACTTC.

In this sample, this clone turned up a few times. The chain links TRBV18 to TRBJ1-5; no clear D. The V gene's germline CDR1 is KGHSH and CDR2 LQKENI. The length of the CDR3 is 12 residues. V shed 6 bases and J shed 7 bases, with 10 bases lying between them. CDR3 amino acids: CASSADKQPQHF. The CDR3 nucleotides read TGTGCCAGCTCCGCGGATAAACAGCCCCAGCATTTT.

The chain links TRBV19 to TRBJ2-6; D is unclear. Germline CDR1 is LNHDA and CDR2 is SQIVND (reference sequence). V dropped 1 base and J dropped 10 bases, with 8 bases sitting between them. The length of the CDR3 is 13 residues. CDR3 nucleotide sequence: TGTGCCAGTAGTATAGGTCAGGTTAACGTCCTGACTTTC. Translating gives CASSIGQVNVLTF.

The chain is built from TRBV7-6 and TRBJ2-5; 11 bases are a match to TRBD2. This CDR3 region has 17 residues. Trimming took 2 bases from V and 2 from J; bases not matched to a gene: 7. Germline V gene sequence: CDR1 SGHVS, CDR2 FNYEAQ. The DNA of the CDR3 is TGTGCCAGCAGCTTATCCCCCCTAGCGGGGGGTCAAGAGACCCAGTACTTC. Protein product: CASSLSPLAGGQETQYF.

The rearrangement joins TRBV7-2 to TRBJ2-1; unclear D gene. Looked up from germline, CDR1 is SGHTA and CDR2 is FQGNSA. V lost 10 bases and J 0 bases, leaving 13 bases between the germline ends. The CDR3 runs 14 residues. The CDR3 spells CAISFRGSYNEQFF. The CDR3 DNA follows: TGTGCCATCTCTTTCCGAGGCTCCTACAATGAGCAGTTCTTC. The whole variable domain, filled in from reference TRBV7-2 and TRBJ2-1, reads GAGVSQSPSNKVTEKGKDVELRCDPISGHTALYWYRQSLGQGLEFLIYFQGNSAPDKSGLPSDRFSAERTGGSVSTLTIQRTQQEDSAVYLCAISFRGSYNEQFFGPGTRLTVL.

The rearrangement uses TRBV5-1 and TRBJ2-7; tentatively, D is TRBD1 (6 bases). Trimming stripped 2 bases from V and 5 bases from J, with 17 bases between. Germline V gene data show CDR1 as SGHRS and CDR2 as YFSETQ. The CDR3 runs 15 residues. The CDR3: CASSFTSARGNEQYF. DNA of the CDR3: TGCGCCAGCAGCTTTACTTCGGCCAGGGGAAACGAGCAGTACTTC.

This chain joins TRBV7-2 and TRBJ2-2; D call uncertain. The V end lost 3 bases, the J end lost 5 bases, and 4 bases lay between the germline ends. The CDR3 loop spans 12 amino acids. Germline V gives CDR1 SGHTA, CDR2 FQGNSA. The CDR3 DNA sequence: TGTGCCAGCAGCTTTTCGACCGGGGAGCTGTTTTTT. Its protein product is CASSFSTGELFF.

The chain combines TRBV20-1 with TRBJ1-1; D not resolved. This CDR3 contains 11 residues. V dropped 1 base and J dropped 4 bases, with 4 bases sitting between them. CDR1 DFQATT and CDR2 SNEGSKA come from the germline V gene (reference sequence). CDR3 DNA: TGCAGTGCTAGAGCGTCCACTGAAGCTTTCTTT. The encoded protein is CSARASTEAFF.

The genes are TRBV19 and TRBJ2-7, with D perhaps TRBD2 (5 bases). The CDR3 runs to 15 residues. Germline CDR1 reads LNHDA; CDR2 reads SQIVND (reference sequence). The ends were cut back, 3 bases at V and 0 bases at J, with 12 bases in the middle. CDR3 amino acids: CASSIPDSPSYEQYF. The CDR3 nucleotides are TGTGCCAGTAGTATCCCGGACTCTCCCTCCTACGAGCAGTACTTC.

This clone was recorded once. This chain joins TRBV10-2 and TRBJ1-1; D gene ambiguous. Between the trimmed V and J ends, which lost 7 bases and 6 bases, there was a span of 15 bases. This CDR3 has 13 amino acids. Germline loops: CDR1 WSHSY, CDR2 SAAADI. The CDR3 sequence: CASISPGIAEAFF. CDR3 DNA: TGCGCCAGCATTTCTCCGGGAATCGCTGAAGCTTTCTTT.

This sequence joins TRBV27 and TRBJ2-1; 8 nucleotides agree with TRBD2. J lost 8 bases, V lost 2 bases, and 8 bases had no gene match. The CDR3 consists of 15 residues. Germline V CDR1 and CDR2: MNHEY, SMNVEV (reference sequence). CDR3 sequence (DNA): TGTGCCAGCAGTTTAAAGTCTAGCGGGTTTCATGAGCAGTTCTTC. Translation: CASSLKSSGFHEQFF.

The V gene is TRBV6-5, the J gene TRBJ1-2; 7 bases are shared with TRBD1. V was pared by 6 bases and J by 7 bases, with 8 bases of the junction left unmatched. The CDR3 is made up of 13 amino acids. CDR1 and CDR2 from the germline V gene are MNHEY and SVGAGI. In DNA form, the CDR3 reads TGTGCCAGCAGGTCGACAGGGTCCTTTGGCTACACCTTC. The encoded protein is CASRSTGSFGYTF.